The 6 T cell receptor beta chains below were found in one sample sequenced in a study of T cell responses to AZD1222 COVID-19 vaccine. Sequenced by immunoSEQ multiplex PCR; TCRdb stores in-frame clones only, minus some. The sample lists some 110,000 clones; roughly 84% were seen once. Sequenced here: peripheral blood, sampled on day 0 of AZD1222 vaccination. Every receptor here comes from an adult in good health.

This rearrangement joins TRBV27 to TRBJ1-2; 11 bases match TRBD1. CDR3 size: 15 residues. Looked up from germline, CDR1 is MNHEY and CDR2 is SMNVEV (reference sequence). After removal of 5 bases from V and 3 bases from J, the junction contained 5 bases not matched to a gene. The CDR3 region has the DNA TGTGCCAGCAGTACAAGGACAGGGGGCTACTATGGCTACACCTTC. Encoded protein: CASSTRTGGYYGYTF.

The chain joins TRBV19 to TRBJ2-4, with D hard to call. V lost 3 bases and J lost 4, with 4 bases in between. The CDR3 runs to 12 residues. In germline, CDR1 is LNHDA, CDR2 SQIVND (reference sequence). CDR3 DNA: TGTGCCAGTAGTATGGTTAAAAACATTCAGTACTTC. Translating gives CASSMVKNIQYF.

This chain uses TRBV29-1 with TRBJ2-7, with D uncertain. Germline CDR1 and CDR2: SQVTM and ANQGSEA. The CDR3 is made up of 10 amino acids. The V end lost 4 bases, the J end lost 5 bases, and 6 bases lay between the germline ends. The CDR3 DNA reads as TGCAGCGTTGGAGTGGACGAGCAGTACTTC. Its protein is CSVGVDEQYF.

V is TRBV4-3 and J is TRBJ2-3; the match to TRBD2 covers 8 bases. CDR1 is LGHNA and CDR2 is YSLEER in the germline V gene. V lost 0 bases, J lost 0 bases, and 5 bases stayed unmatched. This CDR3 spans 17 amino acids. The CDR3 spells CASSQDGGTRSTDTQYF. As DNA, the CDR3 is TGCGCCAGCAGCCAAGATGGGGGGACTAGGAGCACAGATACGCAGTATTTT.

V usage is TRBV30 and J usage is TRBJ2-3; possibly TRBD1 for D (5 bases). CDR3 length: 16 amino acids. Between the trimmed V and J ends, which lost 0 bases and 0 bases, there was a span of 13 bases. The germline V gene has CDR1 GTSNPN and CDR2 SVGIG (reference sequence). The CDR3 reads CAWSVLGQASTDTQYF. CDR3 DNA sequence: TGTGCCTGGAGTGTACTGGGGCAGGCGAGCACAGATACGCAGTATTTT.

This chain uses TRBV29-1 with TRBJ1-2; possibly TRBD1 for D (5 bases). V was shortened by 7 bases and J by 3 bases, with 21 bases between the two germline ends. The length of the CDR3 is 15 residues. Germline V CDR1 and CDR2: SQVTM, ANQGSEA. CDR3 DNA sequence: TGCAGCGCCCACCGACAGCTCCCGGTGGACTATGGCTACACCTTC. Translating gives CSAHRQLPVDYGYTF.